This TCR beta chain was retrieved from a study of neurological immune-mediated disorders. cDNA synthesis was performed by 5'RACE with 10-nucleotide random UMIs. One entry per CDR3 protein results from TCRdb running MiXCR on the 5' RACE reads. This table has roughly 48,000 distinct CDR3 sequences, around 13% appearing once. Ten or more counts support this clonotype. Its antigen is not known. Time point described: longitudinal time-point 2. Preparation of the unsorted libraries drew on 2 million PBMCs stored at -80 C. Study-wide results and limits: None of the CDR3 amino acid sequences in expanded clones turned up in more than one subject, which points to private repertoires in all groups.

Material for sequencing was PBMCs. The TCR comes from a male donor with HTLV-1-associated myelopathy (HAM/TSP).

The CDR3, as DNA: TGCGCCAGCAGCTTACAAGGTGTACAGGGGATGGGGCGGACTGAAGCTTTCTTT. Translating it yields CASSLQGVQGMGRTEAFF. The rearrangement links TRBV5-1 to TRBJ1-1; 7 nucleotides align to TRBD1. Germline loops: CDR1 SGHRS, CDR2 YFSETQ. This CDR3 is built from 18 residues. Trimming cost V 2 bases and J 5 bases; bases outside gene matches: 18. The entire variable domain, with the rest obtained from reference TRBV5-1 and TRBJ1-1, is as follows: KAGVTQTPRYLIKTRGQQVTLSCSPISGHRSVSWYQQTPGQGLQFLFEYFSETQRNKGNFPGRFSGRQFSNSRSEMNVSTLELGDSALYLCASSLQGVQGMGRTEAFFGQGTRLTVV.